Following are 27 T cell receptor beta chains from one sample sequenced in a study of T-cell memory formation after mild COVID-19. Each CDR3 protein gets one entry after TCRdb re-called the 5' RACE reads with MiXCR. The repertoire includes 95,000 to 120,000 distinct CDR3 sequences, roughly 20% of them detected once, and about 42% sits in the top ten. Sequenced sample: PBMCs or a T cell subset sorted from them (not recorded which). The receptor source for this set is a man aged 18-30 years who had mild COVID-19 (a few samples of this study predate the infection). Cell type and time point are not known.

This chain links TRBV4-3 with TRBJ2-7; 7 nucleotides align to TRBD2. CDR3 length equals 15 residues. Trimming cost V 4 bases and J 2 bases; bases outside gene matches: 8. Germline CDR1 reads LGHNA; CDR2 reads YSLEER. The CDR3 nucleotides read TGCGCCAGCAGCCCGGAGACGGGGGGTGCCTACGAGCAGTACTTC. Its translation: CASSPETGGAYEQYF.

The genes are TRBV20-1 and TRBJ1-2; 12 positions agree with TRBD1. The J segment lost 0 bases and the V segment lost 2 bases, leaving 13 bases of the junction unmatched. CDR1 and CDR2 (germline): DFQATT, SNEGSKA (reference sequence). This CDR3 region has 19 residues. The CDR3 is CSARPGTGGGREANYGYTF. In DNA form, the CDR3 reads TGCAGTGCTAGACCAGGGACAGGGGGCGGTCGGGAGGCTAACTATGGCTACACCTTC.

This chain connects TRBV27 to TRBJ2-3; D possibly matches TRBD1 or TRBD2 (5 bases each). The CDR3 runs 14 residues. Germline CDR1 and CDR2: MNHEY and SMNVEV (reference sequence). V lost 3 bases, J lost 4 bases, and 11 bases lay in between. The CDR3 coding sequence is TGTGCCAGCAGTTTTGGGGTGGGGGCAGATACGCAGTATTTT. Translating gives CASSFGVGADTQYF.

In this sample, this clonotype turned up once. This rearrangement joins TRBV2 to TRBJ2-3; unclear D gene. The germline V and J ends were trimmed by 10 bases and 2 bases, with 10 bases remaining between them. The CDR3 is made up of 12 amino acids. From germline, CDR1 is SNHLY and CDR2 FYNNEI. The CDR3 DNA is TGTGCCACCGAAGGTTTCACAGATACGCAGTATTTT. It codes for CATEGFTDTQYF. Supplemented by reference TRBV2 and TRBJ2-3, the full variable domain reads EPEVTQTPSHQVTQMGQEVILRCVPISNHLYFYWYRQILGQKVEFLVSFYNNEISEKSEIFDDQFSVERPDGSNFTLKIRSTKLEDSAMYFCATEGFTDTQYFGPGTRLTVL.

A few counts support this clonotype. A much larger clone is a single base away; this may be a read error. This chain connects TRBV27 to TRBJ1-1; D ambiguous. Looked up from germline, CDR1 is MNHEY and CDR2 is SMNVEV (reference sequence). This CDR3 contains 14 residues. Trimming cost V 4 bases and J 1 base, with 10 bases left between them. CDR3 in DNA: TGTGCCAGCAGTTCCGGACGGGGGAACACTGAAGCTTTCTTT. This translates into CASSSGRGNTEAFF.

This clonotype appeared a few times. This sequence joins TRBV28 and TRBJ2-1, with 8 bases identical to TRBD1. The germline V gene encodes CDR1 MDHEN and CDR2 SYDVKM. The junction had 4 bases not matched to a gene; V was cut back by 6 bases and J by 0 bases. CDR3 size: 15 residues. CDR3 coding DNA: TGTGCCAGCAGACGCACAGGGGGCTCCTACAATGAGCAGTTCTTC. Translation gives CASRRTGGSYNEQFF.

About this clonotype: This could be a read error, since a much larger clone is one nucleotide away. The chain recombines TRBV5-1 with TRBJ2-1, with 10 nucleotides matching TRBD2. The trim removed 1 base at V and 2 bases at J, leaving 9 bases unmatched. Germline assignment: CDR1 SGHRS and CDR2 YFSETQ. There are 18 residues in the CDR3. The CDR3 sequence is CASSLWLAGVIPYNEQFF. CDR3 nucleotide sequence: TGCGCCAGCAGCTTGTGGCTAGCGGGGGTTATCCCCTACAATGAGCAGTTCTTC.

This rearrangement joins TRBV6-5 to TRBJ2-5; the D is unclear. Germline CDR1 MNHEY, CDR2 SVGAGI. The CDR3 loop spans 13 amino acids. The V gene lost 4 bases and the J gene lost 4 bases, with 10 bases spanning the gap. The CDR3 nucleotides read TGTGCCAGCAGTTTCGACCTGGGAGAGACCCAGTACTTC. Protein: CASSFDLGETQYF.

The rearrangement joins TRBV6-2 or TRBV6-3 to TRBJ2-1; no clear D. Germline V CDR1 and CDR2: MNHEY, SVGEGT. Trimming removed 2 bases from V and 0 bases from J, with 5 bases in between. This CDR3 is built from 14 residues. This chain's CDR3 is CASSYQSSYNEQFF. DNA for the CDR3: TGTGCCAGCAGTTACCAGAGCTCCTACAATGAGCAGTTCTTC.

This clonotype was picked up a small number of times. The chain is built from TRBV6-5 and TRBJ2-1, with TRBD2 identical over 11 bases. The germline V gene encodes CDR1 MNHEY and CDR2 SVGAGI. The CDR3 runs 14 residues. V shed 4 bases and J 7 bases; nucleotides not matched to a gene: 3. The CDR3, as DNA: TGTGCCAGCAGTTGGGGACTAGCGGTAAATGAGCAGTTCTTC. This gives the protein CASSWGLAVNEQFF.

The genes are TRBV27 and TRBJ1-6; maybe TRBD1 (5 bases). V lost 5 bases and J 4 bases, leaving 12 bases between the germline ends. The CDR3 is made up of 15 amino acids. CDR1 is MNHEY and CDR2 is SMNVEV in the germline V gene (reference sequence). CDR3 nucleotides: TGTGCCAGCAGTCCCGACAGCTTTTATAATTCACCCCTCCACTTT. Its protein product is CASSPDSFYNSPLHF.

A single count supports this clonotype. V and J are TRBV7-2 and TRBJ1-2, with D perhaps TRBD1 (6 bases). This CDR3 is 19 amino acids long. CDR1 and CDR2 from the germline V gene are SGHTA and FQGNSA. V was pared by 0 bases and J by 3 bases, with 23 bases between. In nucleotides, the CDR3 is TGTGCCAGCAGCTTAGCGACGCTGGGGGGGGGCGCGTCACACTATGGCTACACCTTC. This gives the protein CASSLATLGGGASHYGYTF.

The V call is TRBV12-3 or TRBV12-4, the J call TRBJ2-3; the match to TRBD2 covers 12 bases. Losses at the gene ends were 7 bases for V and 3 bases for J; bases not matched to a gene: 8. The CDR3 is 16 residues long. CDR3 sequence reads: CASTSTSGGVTDTQYF. The DNA of the CDR3 is TGTGCCAGCACCTCGACTAGCGGGGGTGTTACAGATACGCAGTATTTT.

This clonotype was seen only a few times. The chain has TRBV27 and TRBJ2-3, with 7 positions matching TRBD1. V trimming: 7 bases; J trimming: 9 bases; junction bases outside the gene matches: 7. Per germline, CDR1 MNHEY and CDR2 SMNVEV (reference sequence). The CDR3 has 12 residues. CDR3 sequence reads: CASTSGQRTQYF. In nucleotides, the CDR3 is TGTGCCAGCACCTCGGGACAGAGGACGCAGTATTTT.

The rearrangement joins TRBV7-9 to TRBJ2-1, with D unresolved. Germline CDR1 and CDR2: SEHNR and FQNEAQ (reference sequence). CDR3 length: 11 amino acids. Trimming left V 2 bases short and J 9 bases short, with 5 bases between. The CDR3 DNA sequence: TGTGCCAGCAGCTTAATTATTGAGCAGTTCTTC. Translated: CASSLIIEQFF.

CDR3 sequence: CASSLRQTNYGYTF. CDR3 nucleotides: TGTGCCAGCAGTTTGAGGCAGACTAACTATGGCTACACCTTC. This chain connects TRBV27 to TRBJ1-2; D is undetermined. Germline lookup yields CDR1 MNHEY and CDR2 SMNVEV (reference sequence). V was cut by 3 bases and J by 0 bases, with 8 bases left in between. The CDR3 extends over 14 amino acids.

The sample holds a few counts of this clonotype. V gene TRBV5-1 combines with J gene TRBJ2-1; 9 positions agree with TRBD1. V was clipped by 1 base and J by 9 bases; unmatched bases: 2. The V gene's germline CDR1 is SGHRS and CDR2 YFSETQ. This CDR3 comprises 13 residues. This CDR3 is CASSLMTGGEQFF. The CDR3 DNA is TGCGCCAGCAGCTTGATGACAGGGGGTGAGCAGTTCTTC.

This chain links TRBV7-6 with TRBJ2-3; TRBD2 matches at 7 bases. The CDR3 length is 13 residues. The ends lost 7 bases at V and 1 base at J; junction bases unmatched: 2. Germline CDR1 is SGHVS and CDR2 is FNYEAQ. The CDR3 region is CASNSGGTDTQYF. The CDR3 bases are TGTGCCAGCAACAGCGGGGGCACAGATACGCAGTATTTT.

This clonotype was seen a handful of times. The chain is built from TRBV7-9 and TRBJ2-7; D may be TRBD1 (5 bases). Germline CDR1 SEHNR, CDR2 FQNEAQ (reference sequence). V dropped 4 bases and J dropped 2 bases, with 9 bases sitting between them. This CDR3 contains 13 residues. In DNA, the CDR3 is TGTGCCAGCAGCTCGACAGTAACCTACGAGCAGTACTTC. Its translation: CASSSTVTYEQYF.

CDR3 protein: CATERGIQYGYTF. The CDR3 DNA follows: TGTGCCACCGAAAGGGGTATACAATATGGCTACACCTTC. The chain uses TRBV7-9 and TRBJ1-2, with D possibly TRBD1 on 5 matching bases. CDR1 and CDR2 (germline): SEHNR, FQNEAQ (reference sequence). The CDR3 loop spans 13 amino acids. Trimming shortened V by 10 bases and J by 5 bases, and 17 bases separated the two germline ends.

The chain joins TRBV3-1 to TRBJ2-3; D is perhaps TRBD1 (5 bases). V was pared by 4 bases and J by 4 bases, with 15 bases between. Germline loops: CDR1 LGHDT, CDR2 YNNKEL (reference sequence). The CDR3 sequence is 15 residues long. CDR3 loop: CASSPEGASSDTQYF. CDR3 DNA: TGTGCCAGCAGCCCGGAAGGGGCGAGCTCAGATACGCAGTATTTT.

The chain uses TRBV7-9 and TRBJ2-1; the D is unclear. The germline V and J ends were trimmed by 5 bases and 0 bases, with 11 bases remaining between them. Germline V gene lookup returns CDR1 SEHNR and CDR2 FQNEAQ (reference sequence). CDR3 length: 15 residues. The CDR3 bases are TGTGCCAGCAGCCCCCCCACCTACTCCTACAATGAGCAGTTCTTC. It encodes CASSPPTYSYNEQFF.

This chain connects TRBV7-9 to TRBJ2-1; D is unclear. Germline loops: CDR1 SEHNR, CDR2 FQNEAQ (reference sequence). Trimming took off 5 bases at V and 5 bases at J, with 7 bases between the two ends. The CDR3 totals 12 residues. The CDR3 region has the DNA TGTGCCAGCAGCAGACTCCACAATGAGCAGTTCTTC. Translating gives CASSRLHNEQFF.

This clonotype has just a few counts. The V gene is TRBV7-8, the J gene TRBJ2-5; 10 bases map to TRBD2. V trimming: 5 bases; J trimming: 5 bases; junction bases outside the gene matches: 17. Looked up from germline, CDR1 is SGHVS and CDR2 is FQNEAQ. CDR3 length equals 18 residues. This CDR3 is CASSPWRLSGGALETQYF. Written as DNA, the CDR3 is TGTGCCAGCAGCCCCTGGAGGCTGAGCGGGGGGGCTTTGGAGACCCAGTACTTC.

This clonotype was seen a few times. The chain has TRBV12-3 or TRBV12-4 and TRBJ2-7; 7 positions match TRBD1. Losses at the gene ends were 7 bases for V and 4 bases for J; bases not matched to a gene: 10. The CDR3 has 14 residues. The CDR3 DNA reads TGTGCCAGCACGTCAAACAGGGGAGATTACGAGCAGTACGTC. This codes for CASTSNRGDYEQYV.

The CDR3 bases are TGTGCCAGCACGGGGGGCAATCAGCCCCAGCATTTT. This gives the protein CASTGGNQPQHF. This chain joins TRBV7-8 and TRBJ1-5; TRBD1 is a possible D gene (5 bases). CDR1 and CDR2 (germline): SGHVS, FQNEAQ. This CDR3 has 12 amino acids. V was clipped by 7 bases and J by 2 bases, with 6 bases between them.

The V call is TRBV4-1, the J call TRBJ1-1; weak D call: TRBD1 (5 bases). V was trimmed by 1 base and J by 0 bases, leaving 12 bases between them. Germline V gene lookup returns CDR1 MGHRA and CDR2 YSYEKL. The CDR3 loop spans 16 amino acids. CDR3 region: CASSQVAGTVNTEAFF. The CDR3 DNA reads as TGCGCCAGCAGCCAAGTTGCGGGGACGGTGAACACTGAAGCTTTCTTT.